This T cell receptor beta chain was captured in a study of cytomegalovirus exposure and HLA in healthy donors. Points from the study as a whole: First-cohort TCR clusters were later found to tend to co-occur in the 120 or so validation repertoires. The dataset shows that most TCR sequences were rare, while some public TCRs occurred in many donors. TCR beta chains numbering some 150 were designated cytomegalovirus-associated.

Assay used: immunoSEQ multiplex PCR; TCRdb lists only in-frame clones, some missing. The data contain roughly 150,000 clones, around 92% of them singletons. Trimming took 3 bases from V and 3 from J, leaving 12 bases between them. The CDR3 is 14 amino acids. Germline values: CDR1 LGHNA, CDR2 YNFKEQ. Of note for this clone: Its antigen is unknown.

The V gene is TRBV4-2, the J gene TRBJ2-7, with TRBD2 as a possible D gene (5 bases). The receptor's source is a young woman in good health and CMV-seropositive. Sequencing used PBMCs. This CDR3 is CASSQASTHYEQYF. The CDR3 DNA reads TGTGCCAGCAGCCAGGCTAGCACGCACTACGAGCAGTACTTC.